This TCR beta chain was identified in a study of T cells in Graves' hyperthyroidism and ophthalmopathy (dated by TCRdb to the late 2010s). Context from the whole study: Peripheral blood samples were taken at initial diagnosis, before any treatment was given. To identify TCR V-J signatures that set the groups apart, the researchers used a discovery cohort of 100 patients, made up of 43 with Graves' ophthalmopathy and approximately 57 with stable Graves' hyperthyroidism. Prospective prediction of ophthalmopathy was tested in an independent validation cohort of 18 to 20 hyperthyroidism patients and around 16 patients who later progressed to ophthalmopathy. The roughly 90 discovery patients were divided at random into training and test sets in a 7:3 ratio. In addition, the study compared T-cell repertoires in thyroid tissue and in blood from five to seven Graves' hyperthyroidism patients. Following sampling, methimazole starting at 30 mg daily was given to hyperthyroidism patients, and high-dose intravenous methylprednisolone was given to ophthalmopathy patients. TCR Vbeta CDR3 sequencing of some 140 peripheral blood samples (43 ophthalmopathy, 75 hyperthyroidism and roughly 17 progressor patients) is reported in the paper.

Amplification of TCR beta CDR3 regions was carried out from RNA transcripts. For the first round of RT-PCR on the TCR CDR3, the HTBI primer set was used together with the Qiagen OneStep RT-PCR kit. A second multiplex PCR round built the libraries, followed by size selection and purification. Sequencing of the libraries was done on an Illumina HiSeq2000 using paired-end 100 bp reads. Processing in the source paper ran as follows. SOAPnuke was used to process the raw data, throwing out any read that contained adapters or uncalled bases, had a mean Phred below 15, or lacked an exact constant-primer or identifier match. High-quality paired reads were merged with COPE v1.2.5, and unique nucleotide sequences were defined as clonotypes. MiTCR v1.1 was used to align clonotypes to the IMGT TRBV, TRBD and TRBJ reference segments. Analysis was restricted to V-J combinations with a frequency above 0.0001, which covered approximately 99% of repertoires. The TCS score was defined as the ratio of F50 (clonal expansion) to E x V (chaos), calculated using BLOSUM62-based TCRdist between CDR3 peptides within each V-J. Welch's t-statistics and random forest reduced 500 to 550 V-J features to around 14, which were used in a naive Bayes classifier (R e1071). TCRdb itself trimmed the public reads at Q25 with fastp, ran MiXCR and retained productive beta chains. Duplicate CDR3 protein sequences are folded into a single record with the most common DNA and genes. TCRdb's processing, not the authors', yielded these V and J calls. The sample profile shows approximately 400,000 distinct CDR3 sequences; approximately 17% of them were found once. The biggest ten clones account for 40% to 45% of the sample.

Ophthalmopathy patients had moderately to severely active disease, with a Clinical Activity Score of 3 or more, a NOSPECS grade of 4 or more, and a disease duration of less than 3 months. The study excluded patients with uncontrolled infections, other autoimmune diseases, pregnancy or lactation. Diagnoses relied on clinical symptoms, serum thyroxine and TRAb, thyroid ultrasound and orbital computed tomography. Ficoll-Paque density gradient centrifugation was used to isolate PBMCs from 8 to 10 ml of fresh peripheral blood. Total RNA was extracted with Trizol reagent, and quality was checked on an Agilent 2100 Bioanalyzer. What the work shows at the level of the full study, not this receptor alone: In validation, progression to ophthalmopathy was predicted by the model with almost 71% sensitivity and 72.22% specificity, a median of about 6.8 months before onset. Sample size was not statistically predetermined, and blinding of investigators to group allocation was not performed. A model built on a 13 V-J signature distinguished ophthalmopathy from stable hyperthyroidism, reaching about 89% sensitivity and around 81% specificity in cross-validation and 80%/75% in testing. Most expanded thyroid clonotypes (frequency above 0.001) were also detected in blood, a finding suggesting that blood repertoires may reflect thyroid immune responses.

The germline V gene sets CDR1 to SGHRS and CDR2 to YFSETQ. The CDR3, cysteine through phenylalanine, is 15 amino acids long. The kept DNA is CDR3 alone, 45 bases in frame from the first base. A word on this clonotype: Its antigen remains undetermined. One junction end does not reproduce the germline sequence, and a read error may be involved.

Recombination joined TRBV5-1 with TRBJ1-6; matching of 5 bases hints at TRBD1 as the D gene. The sequenced material came from blood. This receptor was identified in a man aged 18 to 29 with Graves' ophthalmopathy. The CDR3 amino acid sequence is: CASSRPTGGDSPLHF. The nucleotides read TGTGCCAGCAGCCGCCCTACAGGTGGGGATTCACCCCTCCACTTT.